Here is one T cell receptor beta chain with its context. V shed 5 bases and J 4 bases; nucleotides not matched to a gene: 6. Germline V gene lookup returns CDR1 GTSNPN and CDR2 SVGIG (reference sequence). The CDR3 spans 13 residues. These data belong to a study of blood T cell repertoires in COVID-19. Profiled with immunoSEQ multiplex PCR; TCRdb holds only in-frame clones, not every one. In the table there are 240,000 or so clones, more than 70% of which are singletons. The sequence was obtained from a woman between 45 and 65 years old who had recovered from COVID-19. This rearrangement joins TRBV30 to TRBJ1-1; 8 bases map to TRBD1. The sequencing sample was made of PBMCs or T cells enriched from blood (not recorded which). The CDR3 here is CAWDRGSRTEAFF. The CDR3 bases are TGTGCCTGGGACAGGGGCTCGCGCACTGAAGCTTTCTTT.